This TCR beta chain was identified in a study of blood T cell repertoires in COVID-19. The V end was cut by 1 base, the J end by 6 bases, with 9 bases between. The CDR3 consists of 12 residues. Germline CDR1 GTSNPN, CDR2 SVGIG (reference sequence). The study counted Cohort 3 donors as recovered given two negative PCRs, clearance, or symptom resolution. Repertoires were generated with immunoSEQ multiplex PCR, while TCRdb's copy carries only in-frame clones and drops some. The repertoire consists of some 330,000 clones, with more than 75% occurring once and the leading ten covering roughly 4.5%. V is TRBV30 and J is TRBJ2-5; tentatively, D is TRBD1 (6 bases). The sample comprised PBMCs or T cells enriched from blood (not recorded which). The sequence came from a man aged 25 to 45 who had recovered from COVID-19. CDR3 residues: CAWSGQAKTQYF. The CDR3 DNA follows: TGTGCCTGGAGTGGACAGGCCAAGACCCAGTACTTC. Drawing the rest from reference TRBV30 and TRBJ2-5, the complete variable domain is SQTIHQWPATLVQPVGSPLSLECTVEGTSNPNLYWYRQAAGRGLQLLFYSVGIGQISSEVPQNLSASRPQDRQFILSSKKLLLSDSGFYLCAWSGQAKTQYFGPGTRLLVL.